The rows below give T cell receptor beta chains drawn from one sample of a study of CD4+ T cells in melanoma. Sequencing was performed with immunoSEQ multiplex PCR; in TCRdb, only in-frame clones are kept and a portion is missing. Among 120,000 to 150,000 clones listed, around nine tenths were seen once. The source is a human donor with melanoma. Each CDR3 is given with its conserved first and last residue. D genes are given only for firm matches. Some rows mark clone size as missing; the rest say once, few, many or name a class of expanded clone.

size	J	D	V	CDR3	DNA
NA	TRBJ2-1	NA	TRBV18	CASSPNWEFYNEQFF	TGTGCCAGCTCACCGAACTGGGAGTTTTACAATGAGCAGTTCTTC
NA	TRBJ1-5	NA	TRBV6-6	CASSGTLSDQPQHF	TGTGCCAGCAGCGGGACACTCTCGGATCAGCCCCAGCATTTT
NA	TRBJ1-6	TRBD1	TRBV5-5	CASSLAGGTGNSPLHF	TGTGCCAGCAGCTTGGCTGGGGGGACAGGCAATTCACCCCTCCACTTT
NA	TRBJ1-1	TRBD1	TRBV18	CASSPLGPGGANGEAFF	TGTGCCAGCTCACCGCTGGGGCCAGGGGGAGCAAACGGTGAAGCTTTCTTT
once	TRBJ1-1	TRBD1	TRBV5-1	CASSLATGGPTEAFF	TGCGCCAGCAGCTTGGCGACAGGGGGGCCCACTGAAGCTTTCTTT
NA	TRBJ2-7	TRBD2	TRBV5-4	CASSPGLAGGNEQYF	TGTGCCAGCAGCCCGGGACTAGCGGGGGGCAACGAGCAGTACTTC
NA	TRBJ2-2	TRBD1	TRBV30	CAWSGTGIGTGELFF	TGTGCCTGGAGCGGGACAGGGATTGGTACCGGGGAGCTGTTTTTT
NA	TRBJ1-3	TRBD1	TRBV7-6	CASSSESGGSGNTIYF	TGTGCCAGCAGCTCCGAGTCAGGGGGCTCTGGAAACACCATATATTTT
NA	TRBJ1-4	TRBD1	TRBV5-1	CASSWSGTGDEKLFF	TGCGCCAGCAGCTGGAGTGGGACAGGGGATGAAAAACTGTTTTTT
NA	TRBJ2-7	NA	TRBV6-1	CASSGPLAGNEQYF	TGTGCCAGCAGCGGCCCCCTGGCAGGGAACGAGCAGTACTTC
once	TRBJ1-2	NA	TRBV5-4	CASSPTGSNYGYTF	TGTGCCAGCAGCCCTACAGGTTCTAACTATGGCTACACCTTC
NA	TRBJ2-5	NA	TRBV7-9	CASSPDTSKEAQYF	TGTGCCAGCAGCCCCGACACCTCTAAAGAGGCCCAGTACTTC
NA	TRBJ2-1	TRBD2	TRBV6-4	CASRLAGGQAYEQFF	TGTGCCAGCCGACTAGCGGGGGGGCAGGCTTATGAGCAGTTCTTC
NA	TRBJ2-2	TRBD1	TRBV11-2	CASCRQGVDTGELFF	TGTGCCAGCTGCCGACAGGGGGTGGACACCGGGGAGCTGTTTTTT
NA	TRBJ2-7	TRBD1	TRBV6-1	CASGRSDRRTYEQYF	TGTGCCAGCGGAAGATCGGACAGGAGGACCTACGAGCAGTACTTC
NA	TRBJ2-7	TRBD1	TRBV11-2	CASSRTGTVYEQYF	TGTGCCAGCAGCCGAACCGGGACAGTCTACGAGCAGTACTTC
NA	TRBJ1-2	NA	TRBV5-5	CASRVGDWNYGYTF	TGTGCCAGCCGCGTAGGGGATTGGAACTATGGCTACACCTTC
NA	TRBJ2-7	TRBD1	TRBV18	CASSPSGTGDAQYF	TGTGCCAGCTCACCTTCCGGGACAGGGGATGCCCAGTACTTC
NA	TRBJ1-2	NA	TRBV2	CASTLSWTGYGYTF	TGTGCCAGCACCCTCAGCTGGACCGGCTATGGCTACACCTTC
NA	TRBJ2-1	NA	TRBV5-1	CASSPTEYNEQFF	TGCGCCAGCAGCCCGACAGAGTATAATGAGCAGTTCTTC